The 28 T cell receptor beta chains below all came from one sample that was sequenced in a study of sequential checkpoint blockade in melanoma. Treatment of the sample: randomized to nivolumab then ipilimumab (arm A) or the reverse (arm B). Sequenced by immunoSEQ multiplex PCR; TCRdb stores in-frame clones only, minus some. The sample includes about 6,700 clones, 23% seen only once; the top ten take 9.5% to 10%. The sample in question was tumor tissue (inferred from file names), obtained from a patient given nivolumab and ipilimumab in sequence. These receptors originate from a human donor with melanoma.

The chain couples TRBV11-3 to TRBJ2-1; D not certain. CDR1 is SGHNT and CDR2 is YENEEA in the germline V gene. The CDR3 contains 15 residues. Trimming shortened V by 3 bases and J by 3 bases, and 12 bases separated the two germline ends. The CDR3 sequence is CASSLGGVFYNEQFF. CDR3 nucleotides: TGTGCCAGCAGCTTGGGTGGGGTCTTCTACAATGAGCAGTTCTTC.

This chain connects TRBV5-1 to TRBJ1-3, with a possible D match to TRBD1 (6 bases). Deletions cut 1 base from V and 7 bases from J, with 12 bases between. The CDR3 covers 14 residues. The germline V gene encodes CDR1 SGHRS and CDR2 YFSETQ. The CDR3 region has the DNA TGCGCCAGCAGCTTGACCTCGGGGGCTAACACCATATATTTT. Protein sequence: CASSLTSGANTIYF.

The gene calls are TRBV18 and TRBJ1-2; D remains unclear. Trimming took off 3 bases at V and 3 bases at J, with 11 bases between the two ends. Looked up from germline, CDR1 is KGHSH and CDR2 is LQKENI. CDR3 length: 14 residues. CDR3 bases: TGTGCCAGCTCACCCCAAAGATTCGACTATGGCTACACCTTC. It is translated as CASSPQRFDYGYTF. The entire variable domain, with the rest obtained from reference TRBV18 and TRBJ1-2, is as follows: NAGVMQNPRHLVRRRGQEARLRCSPMKGHSHVYWYRQLPEEGLKFMVYLQKENIIDESGMPKERFSAEFPKEGPSILRIQQVVRGDSAAYFCASSPQRFDYGYTFGSGTRLTVV.

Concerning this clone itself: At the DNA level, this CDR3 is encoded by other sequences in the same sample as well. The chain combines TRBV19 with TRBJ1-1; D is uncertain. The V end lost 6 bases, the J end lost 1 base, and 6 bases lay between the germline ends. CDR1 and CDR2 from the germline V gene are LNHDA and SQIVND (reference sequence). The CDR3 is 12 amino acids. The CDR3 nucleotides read TGTGCCAGTAGGCCCGGGAACACTGAAGCTTTCTTT. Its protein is CASRPGNTEAFF.

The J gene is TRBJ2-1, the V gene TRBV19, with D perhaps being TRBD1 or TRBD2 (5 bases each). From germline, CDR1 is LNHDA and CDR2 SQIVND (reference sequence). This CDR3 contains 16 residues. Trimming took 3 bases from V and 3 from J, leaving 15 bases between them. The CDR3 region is CASSIRPGPLYNEQFF. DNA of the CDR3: TGTGCCAGTAGTATCCGCCCGGGGCCCCTCTACAATGAGCAGTTCTTC.

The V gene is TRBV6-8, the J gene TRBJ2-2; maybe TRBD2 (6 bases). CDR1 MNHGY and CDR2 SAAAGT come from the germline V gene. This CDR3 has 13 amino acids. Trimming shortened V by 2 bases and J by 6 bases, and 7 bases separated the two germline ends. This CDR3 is CASSYGEAGELFF. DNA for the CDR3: TGTGCCAGCAGTTACGGGGAGGCCGGGGAGCTGTTTTTT.

The CDR3 DNA sequence: TGCGCCAGCAGTTCAGTACGGATCGGGAGGATGTCAAATACGCAGTATTTT. It encodes CASSSVRIGRMSNTQYF. V usage is TRBV10-2 and J usage is TRBJ2-3; 7 bases are shared with TRBD2. Germline trimming cut 5 bases from V and 7 bases from J; bases unmatched to any gene: 18. CDR1 is WSHSY, CDR2 SAAADI, per germline. The CDR3 has 17 amino acids.

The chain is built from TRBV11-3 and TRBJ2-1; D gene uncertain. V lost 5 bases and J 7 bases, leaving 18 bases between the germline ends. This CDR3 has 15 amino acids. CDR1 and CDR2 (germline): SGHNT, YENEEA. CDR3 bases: TGTGCCAGCAGCCTCTGGGCGGACCGATATAATGAGCAGTTCTTC. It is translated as CASSLWADRYNEQFF.

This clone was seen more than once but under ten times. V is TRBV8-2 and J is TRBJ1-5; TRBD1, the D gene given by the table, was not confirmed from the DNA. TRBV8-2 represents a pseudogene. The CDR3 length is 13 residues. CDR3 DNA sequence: TGTGCCACCTCTCAGTCCAATTATCAGCCCCAGCATTTT. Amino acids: CATSQSNYQPQHF.

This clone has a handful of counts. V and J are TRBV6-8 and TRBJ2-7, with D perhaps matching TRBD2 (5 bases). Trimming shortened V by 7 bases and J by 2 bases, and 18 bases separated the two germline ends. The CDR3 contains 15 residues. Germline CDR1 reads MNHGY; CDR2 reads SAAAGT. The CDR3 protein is CASKLFPYGTYEQYV. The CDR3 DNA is TGTGCCAGCAAGTTGTTTCCCTACGGGACCTACGAGCAGTACGTC.

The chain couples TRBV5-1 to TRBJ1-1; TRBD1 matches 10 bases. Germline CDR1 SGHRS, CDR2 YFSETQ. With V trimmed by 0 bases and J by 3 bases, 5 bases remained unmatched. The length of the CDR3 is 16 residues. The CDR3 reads CASSLASGQGDTEAFF. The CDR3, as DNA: TGCGCCAGCAGCTTGGCCAGCGGACAGGGGGACACTGAAGCTTTCTTT.

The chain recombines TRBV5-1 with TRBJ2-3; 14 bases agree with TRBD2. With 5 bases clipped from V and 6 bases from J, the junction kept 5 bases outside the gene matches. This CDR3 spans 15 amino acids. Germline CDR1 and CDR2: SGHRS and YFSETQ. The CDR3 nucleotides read TGCGCCAGCAGACGAGGACTAGCGGGAGGTGATACGCAGTATTTT. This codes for CASRRGLAGGDTQYF.

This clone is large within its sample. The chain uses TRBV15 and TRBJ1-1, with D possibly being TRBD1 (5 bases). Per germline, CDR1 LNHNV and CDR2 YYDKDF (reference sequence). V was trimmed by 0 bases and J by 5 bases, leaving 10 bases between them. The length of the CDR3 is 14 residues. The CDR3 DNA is TGTGCCACCAGCAGAGATGGGGGGTCGACTGAAGCTTTCTTT. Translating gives CATSRDGGSTEAFF.

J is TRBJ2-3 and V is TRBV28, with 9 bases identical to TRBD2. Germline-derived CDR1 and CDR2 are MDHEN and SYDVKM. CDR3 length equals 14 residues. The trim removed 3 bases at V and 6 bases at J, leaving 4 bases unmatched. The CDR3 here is CASSFLAGTDTQYF. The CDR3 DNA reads TGTGCCAGCAGTTTTCTAGCGGGGACGGATACGCAGTATTTT.

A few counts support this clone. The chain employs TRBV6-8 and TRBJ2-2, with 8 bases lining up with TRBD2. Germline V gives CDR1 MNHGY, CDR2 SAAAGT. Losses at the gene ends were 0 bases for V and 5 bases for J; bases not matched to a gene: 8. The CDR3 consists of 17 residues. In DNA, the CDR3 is TGTGCCAGCAGTTACTCGGCGGCGGGAGGCCATACCGGGGAGCTGTTTTTT. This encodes CASSYSAAGGHTGELFF.

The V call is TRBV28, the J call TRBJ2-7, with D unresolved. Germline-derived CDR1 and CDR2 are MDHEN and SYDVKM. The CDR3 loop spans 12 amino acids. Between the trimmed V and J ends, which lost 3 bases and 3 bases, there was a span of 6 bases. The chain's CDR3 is CASSFGRYEQYV. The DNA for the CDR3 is TGTGCCAGCAGTTTTGGACGCTACGAGCAGTACGTC.

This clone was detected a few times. CDR3 nucleotides: TGTGCCAGCAGCCTTGGACGGACTGGAAACACCATATATTTT. Its translation is CASSLGRTGNTIYF. The chain combines TRBV11-3 with TRBJ1-3; D unresolved. The CDR3 is made up of 14 amino acids. The germline gives CDR1 SGHNT, CDR2 YENEEA. V shed 5 bases and J shed 2 bases, with 10 bases lying between them.

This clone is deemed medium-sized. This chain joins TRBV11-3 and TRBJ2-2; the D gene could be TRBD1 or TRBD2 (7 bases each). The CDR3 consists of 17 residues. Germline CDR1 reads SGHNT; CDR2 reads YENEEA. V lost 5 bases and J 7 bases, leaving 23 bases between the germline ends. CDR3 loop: CASSPSSGGLRGGELFF. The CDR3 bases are TGTGCCAGCAGCCCCTCCTCAGGGGGACTACGTGGCGGGGAGCTGTTTTTT.

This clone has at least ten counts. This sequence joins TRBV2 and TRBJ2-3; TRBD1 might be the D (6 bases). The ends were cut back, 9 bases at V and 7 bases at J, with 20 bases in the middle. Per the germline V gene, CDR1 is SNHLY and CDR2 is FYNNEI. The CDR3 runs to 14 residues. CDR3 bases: TGTGCCAGGCACCTCCGGACAGCTAGTAATACGCAGTATTTT. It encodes CARHLRTASNTQYF.

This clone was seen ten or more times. This CDR3 is CASSLRQGPSETQYF. CDR3 nucleotides: TGTGCCAGCAGCTTACGTCAGGGTCCCTCAGAGACCCAGTACTTC. The chain couples TRBV11-3 to TRBJ2-5, with a possible D match to TRBD1 (5 bases). Germline assignment: CDR1 SGHNT and CDR2 YENEEA. V lost 2 bases and J lost 4, with 14 bases in between. This CDR3 has 15 residues.

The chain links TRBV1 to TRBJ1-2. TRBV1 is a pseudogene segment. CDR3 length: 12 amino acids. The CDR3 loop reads CTSSKPLYGYTF. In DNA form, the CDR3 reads TGCACCAGCAGCAAGCCCCTCTATGGCTACACCTTC.

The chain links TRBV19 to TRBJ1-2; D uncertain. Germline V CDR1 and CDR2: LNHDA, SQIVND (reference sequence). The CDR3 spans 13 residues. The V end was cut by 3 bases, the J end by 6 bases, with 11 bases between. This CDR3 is CASSIGQLHGYTF. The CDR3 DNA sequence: TGTGCCAGTAGTATCGGGCAGCTTCATGGCTACACCTTC.

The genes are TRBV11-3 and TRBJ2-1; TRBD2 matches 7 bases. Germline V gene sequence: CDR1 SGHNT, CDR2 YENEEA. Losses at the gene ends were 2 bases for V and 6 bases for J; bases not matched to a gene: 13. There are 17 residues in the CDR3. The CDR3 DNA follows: TGTGCCAGCAGCTTACGGACTAGGGCACGACCTACCAATGAGCAGTTCTTC. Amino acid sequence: CASSLRTRARPTNEQFF.

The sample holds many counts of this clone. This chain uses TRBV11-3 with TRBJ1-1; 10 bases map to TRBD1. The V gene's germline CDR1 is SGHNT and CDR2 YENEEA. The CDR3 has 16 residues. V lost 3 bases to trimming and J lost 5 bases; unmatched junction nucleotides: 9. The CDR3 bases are TGTGCCAGCAGCTTCCTATTGGGACAGGGGAATACTGAAGCTTTCTTT. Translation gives CASSFLLGQGNTEAFF.

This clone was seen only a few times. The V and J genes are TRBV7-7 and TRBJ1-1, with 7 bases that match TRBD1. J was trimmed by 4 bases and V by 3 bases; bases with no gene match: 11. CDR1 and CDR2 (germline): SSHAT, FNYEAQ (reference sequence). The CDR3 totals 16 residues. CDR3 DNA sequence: TGTGCCAGCAGCTTGGATACTACAGGGGCCTTCACTGAAGCTTTCTTT. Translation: CASSLDTTGAFTEAFF.

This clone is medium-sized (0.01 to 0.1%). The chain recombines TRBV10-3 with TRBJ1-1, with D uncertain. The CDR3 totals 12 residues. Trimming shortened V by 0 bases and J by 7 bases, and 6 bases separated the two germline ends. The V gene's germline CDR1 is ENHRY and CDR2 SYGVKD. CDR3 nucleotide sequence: TGTGCCATCAGTGAGTCGGACGGTGAAGCTTTCTTT. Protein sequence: CAISESDGEAFF.

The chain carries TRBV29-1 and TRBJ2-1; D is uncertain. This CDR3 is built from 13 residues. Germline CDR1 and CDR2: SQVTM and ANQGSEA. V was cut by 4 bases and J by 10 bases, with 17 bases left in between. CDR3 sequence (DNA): TGCAGCGTTGGTTCTTGGGGTGCGCGGGAGCAGTTCTTC. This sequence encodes CSVGSWGAREQFF.

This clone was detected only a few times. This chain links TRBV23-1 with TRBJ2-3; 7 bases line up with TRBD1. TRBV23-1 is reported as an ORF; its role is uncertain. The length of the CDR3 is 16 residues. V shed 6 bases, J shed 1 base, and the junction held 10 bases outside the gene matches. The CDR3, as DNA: TGCGCCAGCAGCTTGGAACAGGGGAGACGCACAGATACGCAGTATTTT. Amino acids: CASSLEQGRRTDTQYF.